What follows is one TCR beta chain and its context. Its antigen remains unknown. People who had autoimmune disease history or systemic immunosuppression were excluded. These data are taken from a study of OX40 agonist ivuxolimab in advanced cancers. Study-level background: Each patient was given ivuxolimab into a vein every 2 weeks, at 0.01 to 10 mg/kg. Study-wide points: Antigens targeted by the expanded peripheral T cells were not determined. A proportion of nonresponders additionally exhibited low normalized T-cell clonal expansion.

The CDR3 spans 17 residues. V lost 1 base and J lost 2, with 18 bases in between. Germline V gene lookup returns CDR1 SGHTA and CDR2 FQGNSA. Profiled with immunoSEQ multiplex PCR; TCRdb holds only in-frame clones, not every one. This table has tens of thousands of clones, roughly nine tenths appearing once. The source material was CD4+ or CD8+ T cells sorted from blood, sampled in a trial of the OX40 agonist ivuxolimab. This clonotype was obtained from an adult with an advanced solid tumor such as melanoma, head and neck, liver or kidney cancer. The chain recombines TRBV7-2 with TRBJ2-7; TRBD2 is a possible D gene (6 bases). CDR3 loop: CASSLVFTGSATYEQYF. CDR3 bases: TGTGCCAGCAGCTTAGTATTTACCGGGAGCGCGACCTACGAGCAGTACTTC.